One and the same sample provided the 28 T cell receptor beta chains below, sequenced in a study of shared clonotypes between healthy human individuals. The assay was immunoSEQ multiplex PCR, and TCRdb's table has in-frame clones only and misses some. The sample has about 2 million clones, roughly 96% seen once; the top ten hold roughly 0.13%. Sequencing input: naive CD4+ T cells sorted from blood. Documented subset: CD45RA+ positively selected. The source is a man between 18 and 29 years old in good health.

This chain links TRBV30 with TRBJ2-7, with D maybe TRBD2 (5 bases). Trimming took 5 bases from V and 2 from J, leaving 13 bases between them. Germline loops: CDR1 GTSNPN, CDR2 SVGIG (reference sequence). This CDR3 has 13 residues. In nucleotides, the CDR3 is TGTGCCTGGGGGGATGAGGGCCCCTACGAGCAGTACTTC. Protein: CAWGDEGPYEQYF.

The chain combines TRBV6-6 with TRBJ1-6, with a weak D call TRBD1 (6 bases). Germline-derived CDR1 and CDR2 are MNHNY and SVGAGI (reference sequence). Trimming pared 6 bases from V and 8 bases from J, leaving 20 bases between. This CDR3 has 16 amino acids. The CDR3 is CASRSSDRSKDSPLHF. DNA for the CDR3: TGTGCCAGCAGATCATCTGACAGGAGTAAAGATTCACCCCTCCACTTT.

The rearrangement joins TRBV9 to TRBJ1-1; D gene unclear. Per the germline V gene, CDR1 is SGDLS and CDR2 is YYNGEE. The V and J ends lost 4 bases and 5 bases respectively, with 15 bases between them. The length of the CDR3 is 14 residues. The CDR3 nucleotides read TGTGCCAGCAGCCCGTCTACGGGAAATACTGAAGCTTTCTTT. This translates into CASSPSTGNTEAFF.

This clone occurred once. The chain is built from TRBV27 and TRBJ2-1; 11 bases map to TRBD2. From germline, CDR1 is MNHEY and CDR2 SMNVEV (reference sequence). J lost 7 bases, V lost 4 bases, and 18 bases had no gene match. The CDR3 has 19 amino acids. The CDR3 coding sequence is TGTGCCAGCAGTTATCCTTCCCCATTACTAGCGGGGGAAGCAAATGAGCAGTTCTTC. Amino acids: CASSYPSPLLAGEANEQFF.

The gene calls are TRBV28 and TRBJ1-2, with TRBD1 as a possible D gene (5 bases). CDR1 is MDHEN and CDR2 is SYDVKM in the germline V gene. The length of the CDR3 is 14 residues. The V end lost 1 base, the J end lost 6 bases, and 12 bases lay between the germline ends. The CDR3 sequence is CASSLFKGLDGYTF. The CDR3 coding sequence is TGTGCCAGCAGTTTATTTAAGGGGCTGGATGGCTACACCTTC.

The chain couples TRBV25-1 to TRBJ2-5; no firm D call. The CDR3 totals 12 residues. Trimming took 4 bases from V and 5 from J, leaving 8 bases between them. The germline CDR1 and CDR2 sequences are MGHDK and SYGVNS. The CDR3 DNA reads TGTGCCAGCAGTGCGTCTAAGGAGACCCAGTACTTC. Translated, it gives CASSASKETQYF.

This clone was observed a single time. The CDR3 loop reads CASTNVGTGGHYGYTF. The DNA for the CDR3 is TGTGCCAGCACGAACGTAGGGACAGGGGGCCACTATGGCTACACCTTC. The genes are TRBV2 and TRBJ1-2, with 12 bases aligning to TRBD1. Germline CDR1 reads SNHLY; CDR2 reads FYNNEI. The CDR3 runs 16 residues. Losses at the gene ends were 7 bases for V and 3 bases for J; bases not matched to a gene: 9.

The chain is built from TRBV28 and TRBJ2-3, with D perhaps TRBD2 (5 bases). The CDR3 sequence is 13 residues long. V dropped 6 bases and J dropped 2 bases, with 9 bases sitting between them. The germline V gene encodes CDR1 MDHEN and CDR2 SYDVKM. CDR3 in amino acids: CASSSGATDTQYF. The CDR3 bases are TGTGCCAGCAGCAGCGGAGCCACAGATACGCAGTATTTT.

V gene TRBV27 combines with J gene TRBJ2-7; 9 bases are shared with TRBD2. Germline-derived CDR1 and CDR2 are MNHEY and SMNVEV (reference sequence). The length of the CDR3 is 16 residues. The V and J ends lost 4 bases and 3 bases, in that order; junction bases with no gene match: 10. The DNA of the CDR3 is TGTGCCAGCAGTTCTTGGGCTAGCGGGGAAAACTACGAGCAGTACTTC. It yields the protein CASSSWASGENYEQYF.

The V and J genes are TRBV5-1 and TRBJ2-7; D remains ambiguous. The CDR3 loop spans 14 amino acids. V dropped 5 bases and J dropped 0 bases, with 12 bases sitting between them. Germline V gives CDR1 SGHRS, CDR2 YFSETQ. The CDR3 loop is CASSPQVHSYEQYF. CDR3 sequence (DNA): TGCGCCAGCAGTCCTCAGGTTCACTCCTACGAGCAGTACTTC.

The rearrangement joins TRBV11-2 to TRBJ2-2; 9 bases align to TRBD1. This CDR3 contains 16 residues. The V segment lost 5 bases and the J segment 4 bases; nucleotides outside the gene matches: 8. Germline V gives CDR1 SGHAT, CDR2 FQNNGV. The CDR3 region has the DNA TGTGCCAGCAGCCCGGTTCGGGACAGGGCCACCGGGGAGCTGTTTTTT. Its protein product is CASSPVRDRATGELFF.

This rearrangement joins TRBV25-1 to TRBJ2-3, with D perhaps being TRBD1 or TRBD2 (5 bases each). Germline V CDR1 and CDR2: MGHDK, SYGVNS. The CDR3 covers 16 residues. The V gene lost 1 base and the J gene lost 4 bases, with 15 bases spanning the gap. The CDR3 DNA sequence: TGTGCCAGCAGTGAATGGGGCCAGGGAGCAGCAGATACGCAGTATTTT. Translation: CASSEWGQGAADTQYF.

The chain employs TRBV7-9 and TRBJ1-6; unclear D gene. V lost 0 bases and J 15 bases, leaving 12 bases between the germline ends. This CDR3 contains 13 residues. Germline values: CDR1 SEHNR, CDR2 FQNEAQ (reference sequence). CDR3 sequence (DNA): TGTGCCAGCAGCTTAGCTGAGGTTTTTAGCCTCCACTTT. It translates to CASSLAEVFSLHF.

The rearrangement joins TRBV29-1 to TRBJ2-5, with D hard to call. The DNA matches TRBJ2-7 better at its end, which makes the J call doubtful. The CDR3 is 11 residues long. Germline V lookup: CDR1 SQVTM, CDR2 ANQGSEA. The CDR3 coding sequence is TGCAGCGTTGGACAATCCTACGAGCAGTACTTC. This encodes CSVGQSYEQYF.

Points on this clone: Lacking the conserved final phenylalanine or tryptophan, this CDR3 likely reflects a read error. The chain recombines TRBV27 with TRBJ2-4; no firm D call. Germline V gene sequence: CDR1 MNHEY, CDR2 SMNVEV (reference sequence). This CDR3 is 16 amino acids long. The V end was cut by 5 bases, the J end by 0 bases, with 14 bases between. The CDR3 DNA follows: TGTGCCAGCAGTACCCAGAATCGCCTAGCCAAAAACATTCAGTACCTC. Amino acid sequence: CASSTQNRLAKNIQYL.

The rearrangement joins TRBV27 to TRBJ2-1; D perhaps matches TRBD2 (5 bases). Trimming stripped 6 bases from V and 4 bases from J, with 13 bases between. The germline V gene encodes CDR1 MNHEY and CDR2 SMNVEV (reference sequence). The CDR3 has 14 amino acids. CDR3 DNA sequence: TGTGCCAGCAGACTCGGACTGGGATACAATGAGCAGTTCTTC. Translating gives CASRLGLGYNEQFF.

The V call is TRBV5-1, the J call TRBJ1-5; the D gene is possibly TRBD1 (6 bases). Trimming pared 0 bases from V and 6 bases from J, leaving 10 bases between. Germline loops: CDR1 SGHRS, CDR2 YFSETQ. The CDR3 length is 14 residues. CDR3 loop: CASSLVGAGQPQHF. The CDR3 DNA reads as TGCGCCAGCAGCTTGGTGGGGGCGGGTCAGCCCCAGCATTTT.

V gene TRBV5-4 combines with J gene TRBJ2-7, with 10 bases matching TRBD1. The length of the CDR3 is 15 residues. The ends lost 4 bases at V and 2 bases at J; junction bases unmatched: 6. The germline V gene has CDR1 SGHNT and CDR2 YYREEE (reference sequence). The CDR3 DNA follows: TGTGCCAGCAGCAGGGGACAGGGGATCACCTACGAGCAGTACTTC. Its protein is CASSRGQGITYEQYF.

The CDR3, as DNA: TGCGCCAGCAGCTTGGACTTTTGGGGCGGGAATGGCTACACCTTC. Encoded protein: CASSLDFWGGNGYTF. The chain employs TRBV5-1 and TRBJ1-2; D may be TRBD1 (5 bases). Looked up from germline, CDR1 is SGHRS and CDR2 is YFSETQ. With 0 bases removed from V and 6 bases from J, the gap between germline ends came to 15 bases. The CDR3 contains 15 residues.

Of note for this clone: This CDR3 is also generated by other DNA sequences in the sample. J is TRBJ1-1 and V is TRBV2, with 7 bases matching TRBD1. V lost 1 base and J lost 1; bases outside the gene matches: 0. CDR3 length: 14 residues. CDR1 and CDR2 (germline): SNHLY, FYNNEI. The CDR3 protein is CASSEGQGNTEAFF. The CDR3 DNA sequence: TGTGCCAGCAGTGAAGGACAGGGGAACACTGAAGCTTTCTTT.

The table lists this clone with a count of one. V and J are TRBV4-1 and TRBJ2-1; TRBD2 aligns across 11 bases. The CDR3 loop spans 18 amino acids. The J segment lost 1 base and the V segment lost 1 base, leaving 6 bases of the junction unmatched. Germline CDR1 reads MGHRA; CDR2 reads YSYEKL. The CDR3 sequence is CASSQGLAGGLSYNEQFF. CDR3 nucleotide sequence: TGCGCCAGCAGCCAAGGTTTAGCGGGGGGGCTATCCTACAATGAGCAGTTCTTC.

The CDR3 here is CASSAAGLAASTDTQYF. CDR3 DNA sequence: TGTGCCAGCAGCGCAGCGGGACTAGCGGCTAGCACAGATACGCAGTATTTT. The V gene is TRBV9, the J gene TRBJ2-3; 11 positions agree with TRBD2. The germline V gene has CDR1 SGDLS and CDR2 YYNGEE. The J segment lost 0 bases and the V segment lost 3 bases, leaving 6 bases of the junction unmatched. The CDR3 runs to 17 residues.

The chain employs TRBV7-6 and TRBJ1-2, with 7 bases matching TRBD1. Germline values: CDR1 SGHVS, CDR2 FNYEAQ. The length of the CDR3 is 15 residues. V lost 2 bases and J lost 5; bases outside the gene matches: 8. Here the CDR3 DNA reads TGTGCCAGCAGCTTATTGGCGGACAGGCTTTATGGCTACACCTTC. This encodes CASSLLADRLYGYTF. Full variable domain (remainder filled in from reference TRBV7-6 and TRBJ1-2): GAGVSQSPRYKVTKRGQDVALRCDPISGHVSLYWYRQALGQGPEFLTYFNYEAQQDKSGLPNDRFSAERPEGSISTLTIQRTEQRDSAMYRCASSLLADRLYGYTFGSGTRLTVV.

This clone occurred a few times. The chain recombines TRBV7-9 with TRBJ1-2; the D is unclear. V gave up 5 bases and J gave up 5 bases, with 6 bases separating them. The CDR3 totals 11 residues. Germline loops: CDR1 SEHNR, CDR2 FQNEAQ (reference sequence). The CDR3 DNA reads as TGTGCCAGCAGCCCCCTTTATGGCTACACCTTC. It specifies CASSPLYGYTF.

The J gene is TRBJ2-1, the V gene TRBV6-5; 7 nucleotides agree with TRBD1. There are 11 residues in the CDR3. The germline CDR1 and CDR2 sequences are MNHEY and SVGAGI. V gave up 10 bases and J gave up 16 bases; unmatched junction bases: 13. The CDR3 DNA reads TGTGCCACCATTGGGCAGGGGGTGGAATTCTTC. Amino acid sequence: CATIGQGVEFF.

The J gene is TRBJ1-1, the V gene TRBV5-4; possible D gene TRBD1, 5 bases. The CDR3 spans 16 residues. CDR1 and CDR2 (germline): SGHNT, YYREEE (reference sequence). Trimming shortened V by 1 base and J by 5 bases, and 18 bases separated the two germline ends. CDR3 DNA sequence: TGTGCCAGCAGCTTGCCCCCGGGGCTGAGGGGTACTGAAGCTTTCTTT. It is translated as CASSLPPGLRGTEAFF.

The rearrangement links TRBV18 to TRBJ2-1; D is possibly TRBD2 (5 bases). Germline lookup yields CDR1 KGHSH and CDR2 LQKENI. Trimming took off 3 bases at V and 5 bases at J, with 17 bases between the two ends. This CDR3 comprises 16 residues. CDR3 residues: CASSPAAVASHNEQFF. In nucleotides, the CDR3 is TGTGCCAGCTCACCGGCAGCGGTAGCGAGCCACAATGAGCAGTTCTTC.

The chain recombines TRBV11-2 with TRBJ2-3; D ambiguous. There are 12 residues in the CDR3. The germline gives CDR1 SGHAT, CDR2 FQNNGV. V was pared by 3 bases and J by 3 bases, with 4 bases between. CDR3 sequence reads: CASSFATDTQYF. CDR3 sequence (DNA): TGTGCCAGCAGCTTCGCGACAGATACGCAGTATTTT.